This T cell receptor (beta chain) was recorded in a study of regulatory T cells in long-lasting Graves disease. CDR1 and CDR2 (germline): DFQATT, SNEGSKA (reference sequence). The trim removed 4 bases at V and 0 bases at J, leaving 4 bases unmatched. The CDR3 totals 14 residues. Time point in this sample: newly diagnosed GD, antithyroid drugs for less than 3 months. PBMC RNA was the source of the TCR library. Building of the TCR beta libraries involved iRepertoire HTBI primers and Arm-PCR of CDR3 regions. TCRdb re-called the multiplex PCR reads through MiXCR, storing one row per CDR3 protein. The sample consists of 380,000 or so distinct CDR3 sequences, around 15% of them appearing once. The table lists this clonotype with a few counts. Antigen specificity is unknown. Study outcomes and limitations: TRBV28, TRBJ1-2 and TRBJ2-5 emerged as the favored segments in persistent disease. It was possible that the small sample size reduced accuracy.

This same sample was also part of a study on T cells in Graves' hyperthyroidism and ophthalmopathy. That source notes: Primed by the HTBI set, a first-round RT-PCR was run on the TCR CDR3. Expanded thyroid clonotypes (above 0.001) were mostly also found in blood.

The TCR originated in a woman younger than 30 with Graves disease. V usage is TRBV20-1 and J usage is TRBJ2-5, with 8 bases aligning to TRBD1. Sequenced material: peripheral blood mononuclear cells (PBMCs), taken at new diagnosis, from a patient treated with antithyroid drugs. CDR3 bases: TGCAGTGCTACACCGACAGGGGACCAAGAGACCCAGTACTTC. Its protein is CSATPTGDQETQYF.